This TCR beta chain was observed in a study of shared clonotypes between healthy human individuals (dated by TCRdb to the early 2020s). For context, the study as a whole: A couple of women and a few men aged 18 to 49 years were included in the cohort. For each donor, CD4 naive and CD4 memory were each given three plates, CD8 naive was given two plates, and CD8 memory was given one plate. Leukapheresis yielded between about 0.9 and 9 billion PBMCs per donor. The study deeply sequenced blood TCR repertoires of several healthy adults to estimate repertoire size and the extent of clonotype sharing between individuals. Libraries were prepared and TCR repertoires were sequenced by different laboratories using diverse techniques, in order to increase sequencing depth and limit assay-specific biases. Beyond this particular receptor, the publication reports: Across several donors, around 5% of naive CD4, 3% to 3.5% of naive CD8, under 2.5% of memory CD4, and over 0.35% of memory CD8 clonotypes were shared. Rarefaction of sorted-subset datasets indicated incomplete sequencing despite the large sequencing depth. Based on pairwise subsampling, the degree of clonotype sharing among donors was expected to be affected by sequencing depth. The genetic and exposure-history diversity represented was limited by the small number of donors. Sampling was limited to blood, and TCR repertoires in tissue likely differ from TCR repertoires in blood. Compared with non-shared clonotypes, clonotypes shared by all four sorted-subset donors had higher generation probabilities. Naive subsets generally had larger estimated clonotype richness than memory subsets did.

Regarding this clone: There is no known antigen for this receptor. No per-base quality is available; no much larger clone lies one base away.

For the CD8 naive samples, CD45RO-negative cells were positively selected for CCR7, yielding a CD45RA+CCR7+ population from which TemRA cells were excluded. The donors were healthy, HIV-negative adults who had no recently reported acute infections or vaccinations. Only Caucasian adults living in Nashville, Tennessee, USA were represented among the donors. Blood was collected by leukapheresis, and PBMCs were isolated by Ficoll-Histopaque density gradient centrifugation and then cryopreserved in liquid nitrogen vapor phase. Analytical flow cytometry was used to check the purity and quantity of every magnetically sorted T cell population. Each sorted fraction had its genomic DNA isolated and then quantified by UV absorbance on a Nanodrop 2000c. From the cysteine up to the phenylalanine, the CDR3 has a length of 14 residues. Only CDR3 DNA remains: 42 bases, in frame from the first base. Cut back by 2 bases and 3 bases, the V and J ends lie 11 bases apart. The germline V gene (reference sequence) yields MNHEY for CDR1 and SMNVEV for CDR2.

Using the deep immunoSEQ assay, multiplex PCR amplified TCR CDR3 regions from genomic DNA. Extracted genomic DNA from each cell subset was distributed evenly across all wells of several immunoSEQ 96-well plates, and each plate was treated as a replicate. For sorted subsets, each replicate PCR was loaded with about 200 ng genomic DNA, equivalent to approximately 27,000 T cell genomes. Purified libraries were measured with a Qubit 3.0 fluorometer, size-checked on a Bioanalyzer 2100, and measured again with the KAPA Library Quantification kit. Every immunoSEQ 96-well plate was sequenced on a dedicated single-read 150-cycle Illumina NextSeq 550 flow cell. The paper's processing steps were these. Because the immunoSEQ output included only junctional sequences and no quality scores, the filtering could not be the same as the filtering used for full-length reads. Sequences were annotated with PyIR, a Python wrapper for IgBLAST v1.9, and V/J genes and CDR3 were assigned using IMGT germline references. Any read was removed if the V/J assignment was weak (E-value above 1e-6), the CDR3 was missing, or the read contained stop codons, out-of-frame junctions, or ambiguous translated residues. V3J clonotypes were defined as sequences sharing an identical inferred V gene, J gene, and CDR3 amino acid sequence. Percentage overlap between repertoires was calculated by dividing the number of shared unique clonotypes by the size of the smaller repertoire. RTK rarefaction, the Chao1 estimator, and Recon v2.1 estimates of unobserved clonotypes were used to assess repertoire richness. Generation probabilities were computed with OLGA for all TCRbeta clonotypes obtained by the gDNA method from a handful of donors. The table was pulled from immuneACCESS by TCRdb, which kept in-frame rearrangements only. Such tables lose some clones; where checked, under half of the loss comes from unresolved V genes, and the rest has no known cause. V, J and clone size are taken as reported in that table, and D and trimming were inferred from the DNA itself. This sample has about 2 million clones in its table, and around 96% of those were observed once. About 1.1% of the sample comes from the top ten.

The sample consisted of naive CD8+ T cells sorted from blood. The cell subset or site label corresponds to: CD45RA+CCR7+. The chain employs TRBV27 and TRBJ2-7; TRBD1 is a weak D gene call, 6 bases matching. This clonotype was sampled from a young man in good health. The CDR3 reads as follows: CASSLGRTDYEQYF. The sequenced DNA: TGTGCCAGCAGTTTAGGCAGGACAGACTACGAGCAGTACTTC.